The clone carrying this TCR beta chain was observed a handful of times. The antigen is undetermined. This sample was included in a study of T-cell memory formation after mild COVID-19. In the study overall: TCR clusters showed largely donor specificity.

Findings and caveats of the study: From day 15 to 85, contracting clones were balanced between CD4 and CD8, whereas later expanders leaned toward CD4+. The appearance of some responding clones in pre-infection memory suggested that cross-reactive memory joined.

V was clipped by 0 bases and J by 9 bases, with 12 bases between them. This CDR3 region has 14 residues. CDR1 is LGHNA and CDR2 is YNFKEQ in the germline V gene. TCRdb used MiXCR to reprocess the 5' RACE reads, holding one entry per CDR3 protein. The sample shows some 340,000 distinct CDR3 sequences, approximately 12% of them seen only once. Sequenced sample: PBMCs or a T cell subset sorted from them (not recorded which). The chain links TRBV4-2 to TRBJ1-5; D unresolved. This sequence was found in a man aged 18 to 29 who had mild COVID-19 (a few samples of this study predate the infection). Cell type and time point are not known. The CDR3 reads CASSQELGGGPQHF. The CDR3 nucleotides are TGTGCCAGCAGCCAAGAACTCGGAGGCGGGCCCCAGCATTTT.